Below are 6 T cell receptor beta chains sequenced from a single sample in a study of blood T cell repertoires in COVID-19. TCRdb's table, derived via immunoSEQ multiplex PCR, lists solely in-frame clones and lacks some. There are tens of thousands of clones in the sample; around 90% occur only once, and roughly 3% lies in the top ten. The sequenced sample consisted of peripheral blood. The receptors come from a man aged 45-60 years with active COVID-19.

The V and J genes are TRBV11-2 and TRBJ1-1, with D perhaps matching TRBD1 (5 bases). The CDR3 runs to 13 residues. CDR1 and CDR2 from the germline V gene are SGHAT and FQNNGV. Trimming left V 0 bases short and J 6 bases short, with 8 bases between. CDR3 sequence (DNA): TGTGCCAGCAGCTTAGATCCAGGGTCTGAAGCTTTCTTT. Encoded protein: CASSLDPGSEAFF.

The V gene is TRBV19, the J gene TRBJ1-5, with no clear D. CDR1 LNHDA and CDR2 SQIVND come from the germline V gene (reference sequence). The CDR3 length is 14 residues. The V gene lost 6 bases and the J gene lost 0 bases, with 9 bases spanning the gap. The CDR3, as DNA: TGTGCCAGTAGAGCTGAGATTAGCAATCAGCCCCAGCATTTT. Translation: CASRAEISNQPQHF.

This clone turned up a few times. J is TRBJ2-7 and V is TRBV4-1; 7 bases match TRBD2. The CDR3 consists of 15 residues. V gave up 0 bases and J gave up 6 bases; unmatched junction bases: 8. In germline, CDR1 is MGHRA, CDR2 YSYEKL. CDR3: CASSQDFGVAGEQYV. The DNA for the CDR3 is TGCGCCAGCAGCCAAGATTTCGGGGTAGCGGGCGAGCAGTACGTC.

This clone is a singleton in its sample. The chain uses TRBV9 and TRBJ2-2, with 7 bases matching TRBD2. The germline V gene encodes CDR1 SGDLS and CDR2 YYNGEE. The CDR3 covers 15 residues. The V gene end was trimmed by 0 bases and the J gene end by 4 bases; junction bases not matched to a gene: 3. The CDR3 DNA follows: TGTGCCAGCAGCGTAGGTGGGGGGGGCACCGGGGAGCTGTTTTTT. Translated: CASSVGGGGTGELFF.

The chain carries TRBV9 and TRBJ1-3, with D maybe TRBD1 (6 bases). V lost 1 base and J lost 8, with 13 bases in between. In germline, CDR1 is SGDLS, CDR2 YYNGEE. The CDR3 is 14 residues long. In DNA, the CDR3 is TGTGCCAGCAGCGTATATGGGGGGGGCGACACCATATATTTT. This translates into CASSVYGGGDTIYF.

The genes are TRBV7-8 and TRBJ2-1; D is possibly TRBD1 (5 bases). Looked up from germline, CDR1 is SGHVS and CDR2 is FQNEAQ. This CDR3 comprises 17 residues. V dropped 6 bases and J dropped 2 bases, with 20 bases sitting between them. CDR3 DNA: TGTGCCAGCAGTGCCGGAGTTGGGGCGACCGCCTACAATGAGCAGTTCTTC. Encoded protein: CASSAGVGATAYNEQFF.